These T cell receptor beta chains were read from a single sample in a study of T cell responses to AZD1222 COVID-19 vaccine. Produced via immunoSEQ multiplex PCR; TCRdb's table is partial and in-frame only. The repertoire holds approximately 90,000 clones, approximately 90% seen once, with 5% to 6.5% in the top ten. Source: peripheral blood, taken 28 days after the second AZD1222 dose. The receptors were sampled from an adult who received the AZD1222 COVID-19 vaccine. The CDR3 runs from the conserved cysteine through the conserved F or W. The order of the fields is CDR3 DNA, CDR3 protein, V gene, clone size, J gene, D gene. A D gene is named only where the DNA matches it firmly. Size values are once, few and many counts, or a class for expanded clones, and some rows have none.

CDR3nt: TGTGCCATCAGTGTGGGACCGGGGCCCGAGCAGTACTTC; CDR3aa: CAISVGPGPEQYF; v_gene: TRBV10-3; abundance: .; j_gene: TRBJ2-7; d_gene: .
CDR3nt: TGCGCCAGCAGCCAAGGACAGGGCACAGCCAAAAACATTCAGTACTTC; CDR3aa: CASSQGQGTAKNIQYF; v_gene: TRBV4-1; abundance: .; j_gene: TRBJ2-4; d_gene: TRBD1
CDR3nt: TGTGCCAGTAGGACTAGCGGGGTATACAATGAGCAGTTCTTC; CDR3aa: CASRTSGVYNEQFF; v_gene: TRBV19; abundance: .; j_gene: TRBJ2-1; d_gene: TRBD2
CDR3nt: TGTGCCAGCAGAGTAACAGGGGGTGGCTACACCTTC; CDR3aa: CASRVTGGGYTF; v_gene: TRBV3-1/TRBV3-2; abundance: .; j_gene: TRBJ1-2; d_gene: TRBD1
CDR3nt: TGTGCCAGCAGCTTAGTTCGGAACACTGAAGCTTTCTTT; CDR3aa: CASSLVRNTEAFF; v_gene: TRBV7-2; abundance: .; j_gene: TRBJ1-1; d_gene: .
CDR3nt: TGTGCCAGCAGCTCCCCGTGGCGGCAACGCTATGGCTACACCTTC; CDR3aa: CASSSPWRQRYGYTF; v_gene: TRBV7-3; abundance: .; j_gene: TRBJ1-2; d_gene: .
CDR3nt: TGTGCCAGCAGCTTAGATCTCCCCCTGGGATCACCCCTCCACTTT; CDR3aa: CASSLDLPLGSPLHF; v_gene: TRBV11-3; abundance: .; j_gene: TRBJ1-6; d_gene: .
CDR3nt: TGCAGCGTTGCCCTCTCTGGAAACACCATATATTTT; CDR3aa: CSVALSGNTIYF; v_gene: TRBV29-1; abundance: .; j_gene: TRBJ1-3; d_gene: .
CDR3nt: TGTGCCAGCTCGTATAACCAGGGGGCCAACTATGGCTACACCTTC; CDR3aa: CASSYNQGANYGYTF; v_gene: TRBV18; abundance: .; j_gene: TRBJ1-2; d_gene: TRBD1
CDR3nt: TGTGCCAGCAGCCCCGATCAATGGCCCGGGGAGCTGTTTTTT; CDR3aa: CASSPDQWPGELFF; v_gene: TRBV3-1/TRBV3-2; abundance: .; j_gene: TRBJ2-2; d_gene: .
CDR3nt: TGTGCCAGCAGTTACGGACAGGGCACTGAAGCTTTCTTT; CDR3aa: CASSYGQGTEAFF; v_gene: TRBV12-3/TRBV12-4; abundance: .; j_gene: TRBJ1-1; d_gene: TRBD1
CDR3nt: TGCGCCAGCAGCTTGTATACAGGGGGGGTGAACACTGAAGCTTTCTTT; CDR3aa: CASSLYTGGVNTEAFF; v_gene: TRBV5-1; abundance: once; j_gene: TRBJ1-1; d_gene: TRBD1
CDR3nt: TGTGCCAGCTCACCAATCTTTAGCGGGGGCACAGATACGCAGTATTTT; CDR3aa: CASSPIFSGGTDTQYF; v_gene: TRBV18; abundance: .; j_gene: TRBJ2-3; d_gene: TRBD2